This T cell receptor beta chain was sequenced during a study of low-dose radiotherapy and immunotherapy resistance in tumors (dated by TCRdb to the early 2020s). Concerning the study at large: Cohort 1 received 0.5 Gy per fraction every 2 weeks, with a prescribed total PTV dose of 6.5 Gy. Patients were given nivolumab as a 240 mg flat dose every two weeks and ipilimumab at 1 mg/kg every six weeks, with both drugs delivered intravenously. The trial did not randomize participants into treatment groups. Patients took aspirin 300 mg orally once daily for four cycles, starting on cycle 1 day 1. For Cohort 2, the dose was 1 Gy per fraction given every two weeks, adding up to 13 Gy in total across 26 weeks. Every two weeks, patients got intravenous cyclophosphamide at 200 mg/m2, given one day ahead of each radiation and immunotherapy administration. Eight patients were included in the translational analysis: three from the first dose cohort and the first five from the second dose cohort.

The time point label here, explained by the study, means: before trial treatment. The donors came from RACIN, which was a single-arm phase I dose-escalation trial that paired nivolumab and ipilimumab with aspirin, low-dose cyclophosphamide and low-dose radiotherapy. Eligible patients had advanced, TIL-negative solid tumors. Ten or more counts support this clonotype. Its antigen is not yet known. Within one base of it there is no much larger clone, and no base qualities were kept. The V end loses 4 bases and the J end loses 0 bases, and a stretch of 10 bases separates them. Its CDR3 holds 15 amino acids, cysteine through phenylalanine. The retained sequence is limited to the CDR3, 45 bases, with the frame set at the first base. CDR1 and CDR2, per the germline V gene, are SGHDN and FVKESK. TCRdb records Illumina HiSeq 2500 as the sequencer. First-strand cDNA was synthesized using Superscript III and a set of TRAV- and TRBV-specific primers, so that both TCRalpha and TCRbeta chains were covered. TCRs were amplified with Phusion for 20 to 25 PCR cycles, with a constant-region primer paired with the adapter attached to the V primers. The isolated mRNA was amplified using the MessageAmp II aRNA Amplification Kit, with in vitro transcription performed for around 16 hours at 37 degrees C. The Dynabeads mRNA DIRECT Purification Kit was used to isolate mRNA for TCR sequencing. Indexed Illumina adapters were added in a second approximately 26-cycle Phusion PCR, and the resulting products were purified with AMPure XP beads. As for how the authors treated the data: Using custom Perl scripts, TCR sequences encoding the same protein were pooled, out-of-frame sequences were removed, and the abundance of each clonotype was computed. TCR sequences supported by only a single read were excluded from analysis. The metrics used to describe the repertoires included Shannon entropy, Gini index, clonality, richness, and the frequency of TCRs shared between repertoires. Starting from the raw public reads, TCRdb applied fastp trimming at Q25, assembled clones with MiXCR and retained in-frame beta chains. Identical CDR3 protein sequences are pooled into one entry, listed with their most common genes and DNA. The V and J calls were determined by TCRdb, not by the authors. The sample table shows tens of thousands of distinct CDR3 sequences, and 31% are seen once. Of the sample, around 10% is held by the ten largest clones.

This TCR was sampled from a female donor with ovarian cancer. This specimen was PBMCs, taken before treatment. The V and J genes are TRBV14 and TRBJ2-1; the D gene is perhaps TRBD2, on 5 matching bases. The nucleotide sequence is TGTGCCAGCAGCCCTCTAGCTGGCTCCTACAATGAGCAGTTCTTC. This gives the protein CASSPLAGSYNEQFF.